The 27 T cell receptor beta chains given below trace back to one sample, sequenced in a study of blood T cell repertoires in COVID-19. Clones were sequenced by immunoSEQ multiplex PCR, and TCRdb holds only the in-frame ones, with some missing. The data contain under 200,000 clones, around four fifths of them singletons. The sequenced sample consisted of peripheral blood. The receptors originated from a woman aged 25 to 39 with acute or convalescent COVID-19.

This rearrangement joins TRBV7-8 to TRBJ1-6; D perhaps matches TRBD1 (6 bases). Between the trimmed V and J ends, which lost 1 base and 12 bases, there was a span of 10 bases. The CDR3 length is 13 residues. Germline V lookup: CDR1 SGHVS, CDR2 FQNEAQ. CDR3 sequence (DNA): TGTGCCAGCAGCTTAGGACAGGACCGACCCCTCCACTTT. It translates to CASSLGQDRPLHF.

CDR3 DNA sequence: TGTGCCAGCAGCGAGAGAACTAGCGGGGGGCTTACGCAGTATTTT. It encodes CASSERTSGGLTQYF. The V gene is TRBV5-4, the J gene TRBJ2-3; 12 bases line up with TRBD2. The germline V gene encodes CDR1 SGHNT and CDR2 YYREEE (reference sequence). This CDR3 contains 15 residues. V lost 4 bases and J lost 8; bases outside the gene matches: 8.

This clone has more than one count but fewer than ten. J is TRBJ2-3 and V is TRBV5-1, with 12 bases fitting TRBD2. Trimming took 4 bases from V and 0 from J; bases not matched to a gene: 9. Germline V CDR1 and CDR2: SGHRS, YFSETQ. The CDR3 runs to 18 residues. The CDR3 DNA sequence: TGCGCCAGCAGCCTGGGGCTGGGGACTAGCGGGAGCACAGATACGCAGTATTTT. Protein product: CASSLGLGTSGSTDTQYF. Using reference TRBV5-1 and TRBJ2-3 for the parts outside the CDR3, the full variable domain is KAGVTQTPRYLIKTRGQQVTLSCSPISGHRSVSWYQQTPGQGLQFLFEYFSETQRNKGNFPGRFSGRQFSNSRSEMNVSTLELGDSALYLCASSLGLGTSGSTDTQYFGPGTRLTVL.

This clone was recorded a few times. The chain couples TRBV27 to TRBJ1-1; possible D gene TRBD1, 6 bases. V was shortened by 3 bases and J by 5 bases, with 13 bases between the two germline ends. The CDR3 spans 14 residues. From germline, CDR1 is MNHEY and CDR2 SMNVEV (reference sequence). The CDR3 here is CASSFEGERTEAFF. As DNA, the CDR3 is TGTGCCAGCAGTTTCGAGGGGGAGAGGACTGAAGCTTTCTTT.

The chain joins TRBV4-3 to TRBJ2-6; D is unresolved. With 0 bases removed from V and 0 bases from J, the gap between germline ends came to 6 bases. Germline V gives CDR1 LGHNA, CDR2 YSLEER. The CDR3 contains 16 residues. The CDR3 sequence is CASSQDPYSGANVLTF. The CDR3 DNA reads as TGCGCCAGCAGCCAAGATCCCTACTCTGGGGCCAACGTCCTGACTTTC.

The rearrangement uses TRBV9 and TRBJ1-6; possible D gene TRBD1, 5 bases. The V gene's germline CDR1 is SGDLS and CDR2 YYNGEE. V was cut by 2 bases and J by 8 bases, with 14 bases left in between. This CDR3 has 15 residues. CDR3 in amino acids: CASSVSPSRDSPLHF. CDR3 in DNA: TGTGCCAGCAGCGTCTCCCCTTCCAGGGATTCACCCCTCCACTTT.

The V gene is TRBV28, the J gene TRBJ1-1, with TRBD1 as a possible D gene (5 bases). V was cut by 6 bases and J by 3 bases, with 11 bases left in between. The CDR3 spans 13 residues. Germline-derived CDR1 and CDR2 are MDHEN and SYDVKM. The CDR3 nucleotides read TGTGCCAGCAGCATGACAGTAGACACTGAAGCTTTCTTT. Encoded protein: CASSMTVDTEAFF.

This rearrangement joins TRBV6-2 or TRBV6-3 to TRBJ2-3; D unresolved. Trimming cost V 2 bases and J 1 base, with 7 bases left between them. The CDR3 consists of 14 residues. Germline values: CDR1 MNHEY, CDR2 SVGEGT. CDR3 DNA sequence: TGTGCCAGCAGTTACGATGCGGGCACAGATACGCAGTATTTT. Residues: CASSYDAGTDTQYF.

This clone appeared once. The V call is TRBV27, the J call TRBJ1-1; D unclear. Germline-derived CDR1 and CDR2 are MNHEY and SMNVEV (reference sequence). With 1 base removed from V and 2 bases from J, the gap between germline ends came to 8 bases. The CDR3 contains 14 residues. This chain's CDR3 is CASSLLSGNTEAFF. The CDR3 DNA is TGTGCCAGCAGTTTATTGTCAGGTAACACTGAAGCTTTCTTT.

The chain uses TRBV29-1 and TRBJ2-7; 10 bases fit TRBD1. CDR1 is SQVTM and CDR2 is ANQGSEA in the germline V gene. The V segment lost 5 bases and the J segment 0 bases; nucleotides outside the gene matches: 7. CDR3 length: 15 amino acids. CDR3 amino acids: CSVLKRTGGSYEQYF. The CDR3 DNA is TGCAGCGTTTTAAAAAGGACAGGGGGCTCCTACGAGCAGTACTTC.

In DNA, the CDR3 is TGTGCCAGCAGCTTGCAGGGGGGTTACGAGCAGTACTTC. The encoded protein is CASSLQGGYEQYF. The rearrangement links TRBV11-3 to TRBJ2-7, with D maybe TRBD1 (7 bases). The CDR3 is 13 amino acids. CDR1 SGHNT and CDR2 YENEEA come from the germline V gene. Trimming pared 3 bases from V and 4 bases from J, leaving 10 bases between.

The chain joins TRBV5-1 to TRBJ2-1; D is possibly TRBD2 (7 bases). The CDR3 contains 15 residues. V was cut by 6 bases and J by 4 bases, with 17 bases left in between. The V gene's germline CDR1 is SGHRS and CDR2 YFSETQ. In nucleotides, the CDR3 is TGCGCCAGCAAGGGGGGCGGGAGTGGGTACAATGAGCAGTTCTTC. It encodes CASKGGGSGYNEQFF.

The V gene is TRBV27, the J gene TRBJ2-4, with 7 bases fitting TRBD2. CDR3 length equals 14 residues. CDR1 and CDR2 (germline): MNHEY, SMNVEV (reference sequence). The V and J ends lost 5 bases and 7 bases, in that order; junction bases with no gene match: 8. In DNA form, the CDR3 reads TGTGCCAGCAGTCCCTTAGCGGGTACTAACATTCAGTACTTC. Translated: CASSPLAGTNIQYF.

The chain links TRBV29-1 to TRBJ2-7, with 9 bases aligning to TRBD1. The CDR3 consists of 14 residues. Germline V gene lookup returns CDR1 SQVTM and CDR2 ANQGSEA. Trimming cost V 6 bases and J 1 base; bases outside gene matches: 7. For the CDR3, the DNA is TGCAGCGTGGACGCCGGGACAGGGTCCTACGAGCAGTACTTC. Translating gives CSVDAGTGSYEQYF.

The V call is TRBV28, the J call TRBJ1-5; D call uncertain. The ends were cut back, 7 bases at V and 4 bases at J, with 11 bases in the middle. The germline CDR1 and CDR2 sequences are MDHEN and SYDVKM. The CDR3 has 13 amino acids. In DNA form, the CDR3 reads TGTGCCAGCAAGAGTAGTTGGAATCAGCCCCAGCATTTT. Translated: CASKSSWNQPQHF.

This clone appeared once. The rearrangement uses TRBV11-2 and TRBJ1-1; D might be TRBD1 (5 bases). Trimming took 7 bases from V and 5 from J, leaving 11 bases between them. CDR1 is SGHAT, CDR2 FQNNGV, per germline. The CDR3 sequence is 12 residues long. The CDR3 region has the DNA TGTGCCAGCACCCGCGGGGGGACTGAAGCTTTCTTT. Translation gives CASTRGGTEAFF.

The chain is built from TRBV7-2 and TRBJ2-1; D might be TRBD2 (7 bases). The germline V gene encodes CDR1 SGHTA and CDR2 FQGNSA. There are 15 residues in the CDR3. V lost 5 bases and J lost 4, with 15 bases in between. The CDR3 DNA reads TGTGCCAGCAGCCTACAGGGAGGGTGGTACAATGAGCAGTTCTTC. It yields the protein CASSLQGGWYNEQFF.

V usage is TRBV5-4 and J usage is TRBJ2-1, with TRBD2 matching over 14 bases. V trimming: 3 bases; J trimming: 7 bases; junction bases outside the gene matches: 6. CDR1 is SGHNT, CDR2 YYREEE, per germline (reference sequence). The CDR3 loop spans 16 amino acids. The CDR3 spells CASSSTSGRAVNEQFF. Here the CDR3 DNA reads TGTGCCAGCAGCTCGACTAGCGGGAGGGCCGTTAATGAGCAGTTCTTC.

The gene calls are TRBV30 and TRBJ1-3; D perhaps matches TRBD1 (6 bases). The V gene's germline CDR1 is GTSNPN and CDR2 SVGIG (reference sequence). This CDR3 spans 13 amino acids. V was clipped by 1 base and J by 2 bases, with 6 bases between them. The CDR3: CAWSEGAGNTIYF. CDR3 nucleotides: TGTGCCTGGAGTGAGGGGGCTGGAAACACCATATATTTT.

This clone has only one observation. The CDR3 region is CASSAELRMREKLFF. CDR3 DNA: TGTGCCAGCAGTGCCGAGTTGCGTATGAGGGAAAAACTGTTTTTT. This sequence joins TRBV2 and TRBJ1-4; D uncertain. The germline CDR1 and CDR2 sequences are SNHLY and FYNNEI. The CDR3 covers 15 residues. The V gene lost 4 bases and the J gene lost 8 bases, with 17 bases spanning the gap. The full variable domain, with the rest looked up from reference TRBV2 and TRBJ1-4, is EPEVTQTPSHQVTQMGQEVILRCVPISNHLYFYWYRQILGQKVEFLVSFYNNEISEKSEIFDDQFSVERPDGSNFTLKIRSTKLEDSAMYFCASSAELRMREKLFFGSGTQLSVL.

The CDR3 region is CASSLLLRRGDQETQYF. CDR3 nucleotides: TGTGCCAGTAGTCTCCTTCTACGGAGGGGAGACCAAGAGACCCAGTACTTC. The V call is TRBV19, the J call TRBJ2-5, with a weak D call TRBD2 (6 bases). CDR1 and CDR2 from the germline V gene are LNHDA and SQIVND (reference sequence). With 5 bases removed from V and 0 bases from J, the gap between germline ends came to 19 bases. The CDR3 spans 17 residues. The variable domain in full, completed from reference TRBV19 and TRBJ2-5, reads DGGITQSPKYLFRKEGQNVTLSCEQNLNHDAMYWYRQDPGQGLRLIYYSQIVNDFQKGDIAEGYSVSREKKESFPLTVTSAQKNPTAFYLCASSLLLRRGDQETQYFGPGTRLLVL.

The chain employs TRBV12-3 or TRBV12-4 and TRBJ2-7, with TRBD1 identical over 8 bases. This CDR3 spans 13 amino acids. Trimming at V came to 6 bases and at J to 2 bases, leaving 3 bases not matched to a gene. In DNA form, the CDR3 reads TGTGCCAGCAGACGGACAGGGACCTACGAGCAGTACTTC. Translation gives CASRRTGTYEQYF.

This clone has at least ten counts. This CDR3 reads CASSPLAGGGVMDTQYF. The CDR3 coding sequence is TGTGCCAGCAGCCCCTTAGCGGGAGGAGGAGTAATGGATACGCAGTATTTT. J is TRBJ2-3 and V is TRBV3-1 (or the pseudogene TRBV3-2); 10 positions agree with TRBD2. The V gene end was trimmed by 4 bases and the J gene end by 6 bases; junction bases not matched to a gene: 13. Germline values: CDR1 LGHDT, CDR2 YNNKEL (reference sequence). The CDR3 sequence is 17 residues long.

The chain has TRBV2 and TRBJ1-2, with 12 bases identical to TRBD1. This CDR3 has 13 amino acids. From germline, CDR1 is SNHLY and CDR2 FYNNEI. With V trimmed by 6 bases and J by 8 bases, 4 bases remained unmatched. The CDR3 loop reads CASSGTGGFGYTF. The CDR3 DNA is TGTGCCAGCAGCGGGACAGGGGGCTTCGGCTACACCTTC. Combining the CDR3 with reference TRBV2 and TRBJ1-2 gives the whole variable domain EPEVTQTPSHQVTQMGQEVILRCVPISNHLYFYWYRQILGQKVEFLVSFYNNEISEKSEIFDDQFSVERPDGSNFTLKIRSTKLEDSAMYFCASSGTGGFGYTFGSGTRLTVV.

The chain is built from TRBV4-1 and TRBJ2-2, with D possibly being TRBD1 (6 bases). The CDR3 covers 15 residues. Per germline, CDR1 MGHRA and CDR2 YSYEKL. Trimming pared 0 bases from V and 7 bases from J, leaving 12 bases between. CDR3 sequence reads: CASSQDFTGRGELFF. The CDR3 DNA sequence: TGCGCCAGCAGCCAAGACTTCACAGGGCGCGGGGAGCTGTTTTTT.

The rearrangement uses TRBV11-2 and TRBJ1-2; 7 bases match TRBD1. CDR3 length: 17 residues. Trimming at V came to 6 bases and at J to 0 bases, leaving 13 bases not matched to a gene. Germline CDR1 and CDR2: SGHAT and FQNNGV. As DNA, the CDR3 is TGTGCCAGCAGGCAAGGGGGCCCGGACAGAGCTAACTATGGCTACACCTTC. Its translation: CASRQGGPDRANYGYTF. Filled out from reference TRBV11-2 and TRBJ1-2, the complete variable domain reads EAGVAQSPRYKIIEKRQSVAFWCNPISGHATLYWYQQILGQGPKLLIQFQNNGVVDDSQLPKDRFSAERLKGVDSTLKIQPAKLEDSAVYLCASRQGGPDRANYGYTFGSGTRLTVV.

J is TRBJ2-2 and V is TRBV7-3; D remains unclear. Germline CDR1 is SGHTA and CDR2 is FQGTGA. V was pared by 4 bases and J by 4 bases, with 10 bases between. The CDR3 is made up of 14 amino acids. The CDR3 DNA follows: TGTGCCAGCAGCTCCCAGGCTGTCACCGGGGAGCTGTTTTTT. Amino acids: CASSSQAVTGELFF.